Below, 22 T cell receptor beta chains from the same sample are listed, as sequenced in a study of shared clonotypes between healthy human individuals. Assay: immunoSEQ multiplex PCR; the TCRdb copy retains only in-frame clones and omits some. This sample has 150,000 to 200,000 clones, with around 63% found just once. The material sequenced was memory CD4+ T cells sorted from blood. Sample subset: CD45RA-negative fraction. The receptors were sampled from a young man in good health.

The chain has TRBV28 and TRBJ1-5; no definite D call. CDR3 length: 11 amino acids. Germline CDR1 and CDR2: MDHEN and SYDVKM. V dropped 5 bases and J dropped 7 bases, with 6 bases sitting between them. This CDR3 is CASSRGQPQHF. CDR3 DNA: TGTGCCAGCAGTAGAGGGCAGCCCCAGCATTTT.

V and J are TRBV7-8 and TRBJ2-5, with a possible D match to TRBD1 (6 bases). Germline V gene data show CDR1 as SGHVS and CDR2 as FQNEAQ. V lost 5 bases and J 3 bases, leaving 10 bases between the germline ends. CDR3 length: 13 amino acids. For the CDR3, the DNA is TGTGCCAGCAGCCAGAACAGGGAAGAGACCCAGTACTTC. Its protein product is CASSQNREETQYF.

This clone was found once. The chain is built from TRBV2 and TRBJ2-7; D might be TRBD1 or TRBD2, each matching 5 bases. Germline V lookup: CDR1 SNHLY, CDR2 FYNNEI. The CDR3 sequence is 14 residues long. V dropped 4 bases and J dropped 0 bases, with 10 bases sitting between them. CDR3 loop: CASSGRDGSYEQYF. The CDR3 DNA reads as TGTGCCAGCAGTGGCCGGGACGGCTCCTACGAGCAGTACTTC.

This clone was observed a few times. The chain combines TRBV7-9 with TRBJ1-5; possibly TRBD1 for D (5 bases). V was pared by 3 bases and J by 7 bases, with 16 bases between. From germline, CDR1 is SEHNR and CDR2 FQNEAQ (reference sequence). The CDR3 runs to 15 residues. The CDR3 sequence is CASSFGQGTEQPQHF. CDR3 DNA sequence: TGTGCCAGCAGCTTTGGCCAGGGTACAGAACAGCCCCAGCATTTT.

V gene TRBV27 combines with J gene TRBJ2-7; D is perhaps TRBD1 (6 bases). CDR3 length: 13 amino acids. The germline V gene encodes CDR1 MNHEY and CDR2 SMNVEV (reference sequence). Trimming removed 6 bases at V and 5 bases at J, with 14 bases between. The CDR3 DNA reads TGTGCCAGCAGGCAAGACAGGTTCCACGAGCAGTACTTC. It encodes CASRQDRFHEQYF.

The V and J genes are TRBV5-4 and TRBJ2-1; 9 bases are a match to TRBD2. The CDR3 is 14 residues long. J lost 7 bases, V lost 10 bases, and 12 bases had no gene match. Germline loops: CDR1 SGHNT, CDR2 YYREEE (reference sequence). CDR3 bases: TGTGCCTCTGGGGCGGGAGGGGTACAGAATGAGCAGTTCTTC. Encoded protein: CASGAGGVQNEQFF.

The chain combines TRBV6-1 with TRBJ1-2; 10 bases line up with TRBD1. The CDR3 length is 14 residues. V shed 6 bases and J 8 bases; nucleotides not matched to a gene: 9. CDR1 and CDR2 (germline): MNHNS, SASEGT. Here the CDR3 DNA reads TGTGCCAGCAGCCGGGACAGGGGTAGTGGGGGCTACACCTTC. It yields the protein CASSRDRGSGGYTF.

The rearrangement uses TRBV5-1 and TRBJ1-1, with 7 bases identical to TRBD1. Germline CDR1 SGHRS, CDR2 YFSETQ. V shed 2 bases, J shed 6 bases, and the junction held 7 bases outside the gene matches. The length of the CDR3 is 14 residues. This CDR3 reads CASSLEPDRSEAFF. The CDR3 DNA is TGCGCCAGCAGCTTAGAGCCGGACAGGTCTGAAGCTTTCTTT. The full variable domain, with the rest looked up from reference TRBV5-1 and TRBJ1-1, is KAGVTQTPRYLIKTRGQQVTLSCSPISGHRSVSWYQQTPGQGLQFLFEYFSETQRNKGNFPGRFSGRQFSNSRSEMNVSTLELGDSALYLCASSLEPDRSEAFFGQGTRLTVV.

CDR3 sequence reads: CASSSRGAAYNEQFF. The CDR3 coding sequence is TGTGCCAGCAGCTCCCGGGGTGCCGCATACAATGAGCAGTTCTTC. The chain is built from TRBV7-2 and TRBJ2-1; D might be TRBD2 (5 bases). The CDR3 is 15 amino acids. Germline V gene sequence: CDR1 SGHTA, CDR2 FQGNSA. V lost 4 bases to trimming and J lost 4 bases, with 14 bases between them.

The chain uses TRBV5-4 and TRBJ1-2, with D perhaps matching TRBD1 (6 bases). V lost 3 bases to trimming and J lost 8 bases, with 14 bases between them. The CDR3 consists of 13 residues. The V gene's germline CDR1 is SGHNT and CDR2 YYREEE (reference sequence). The CDR3, as DNA: TGTGCCAGCAGCTGGGGTATAGGGGGAGGCTACACCTTC. This encodes CASSWGIGGGYTF.

This chain links TRBV27 with TRBJ2-7, with 10 bases aligning to TRBD2. V was clipped by 2 bases and J by 4 bases; unmatched bases: 5. Germline V gives CDR1 MNHEY, CDR2 SMNVEV (reference sequence). The CDR3 totals 15 residues. CDR3 sequence (DNA): TGTGCCAGCAGTTTAGGCGCTAGCGGGAGTTACGAGCAGTACTTC. As protein: CASSLGASGSYEQYF.

This clone was detected once. V usage is TRBV19 and J usage is TRBJ2-7; no definite D call. Germline V gene lookup returns CDR1 LNHDA and CDR2 SQIVND (reference sequence). V dropped 3 bases and J dropped 7 bases, with 13 bases sitting between them. This CDR3 contains 13 residues. The CDR3 nucleotides read TGTGCCAGTAGTATCGCCCTGGGTCCGGAGCAGTACTTC. Its protein product is CASSIALGPEQYF. Complete variable domain (other parts from reference TRBV19 and TRBJ2-7): DGGITQSPKYLFRKEGQNVTLSCEQNLNHDAMYWYRQDPGQGLRLIYYSQIVNDFQKGDIAEGYSVSREKKESFPLTVTSAQKNPTAFYLCASSIALGPEQYFGPGTRLTVT.

This chain joins TRBV5-1 and TRBJ2-7, with D possibly being TRBD1 (6 bases). The CDR3 runs 14 residues. The germline CDR1 and CDR2 sequences are SGHRS and YFSETQ. V was clipped by 0 bases and J by 4 bases, with 11 bases between them. The CDR3 DNA reads TGCGCCAGCAGCTTGGTCCCAGGGGTTTACGAGCAGTACTTC. Translation gives CASSLVPGVYEQYF.

This clone was detected a few times. The CDR3 is CASTEYRGYQPQHF. In nucleotides, the CDR3 is TGTGCCAGCACCGAATATCGGGGATATCAGCCCCAGCATTTT. The chain recombines TRBV6-1 with TRBJ1-5; D is undetermined. The CDR3 has 14 residues. V was trimmed by 7 bases and J by 5 bases, leaving 15 bases between them. Germline values: CDR1 MNHNS, CDR2 SASEGT.

The V call is TRBV5-5, the J call TRBJ2-7; D unresolved. Germline CDR1 is SGHKS and CDR2 is YYEKEE (reference sequence). Trimming removed 0 bases from V and 0 bases from J, with 13 bases in between. CDR3 length: 16 amino acids. The CDR3 here is CASSLAVAASSYEQYF. DNA of the CDR3: TGTGCCAGCAGCTTGGCCGTCGCAGCGAGCTCCTACGAGCAGTACTTC.

Points on this clone: Within the sample, other DNA sequences also encode this same CDR3. This chain links TRBV7-2 with TRBJ2-7, with a weak D call TRBD1 (6 bases). With 5 bases removed from V and 2 bases from J, the gap between germline ends came to 7 bases. The CDR3 has 12 residues. The germline V gene has CDR1 SGHTA and CDR2 FQGNSA. The CDR3 here is CASSGTPYEQYF. The CDR3 region has the DNA TGTGCCAGCAGCGGGACACCCTACGAGCAGTACTTC.

The chain links TRBV2 to TRBJ2-1; tentatively, D is TRBD2 (6 bases). This CDR3 contains 14 residues. The V end lost 7 bases, the J end lost 3 bases, and 13 bases lay between the germline ends. Germline values: CDR1 SNHLY, CDR2 FYNNEI. The CDR3 loop is CASIRLASYNEQFF. As DNA, the CDR3 is TGTGCCAGCATCCGGCTAGCGAGCTACAATGAGCAGTTCTTC. The variable domain in full, completed from reference TRBV2 and TRBJ2-1, reads EPEVTQTPSHQVTQMGQEVILRCVPISNHLYFYWYRQILGQKVEFLVSFYNNEISEKSEIFDDQFSVERPDGSNFTLKIRSTKLEDSAMYFCASIRLASYNEQFFGPGTRLTVL.

The V call is TRBV4-1, the J call TRBJ1-2, with D unclear. The CDR3 contains 18 residues. Germline CDR1 MGHRA, CDR2 YSYEKL. V dropped 3 bases and J dropped 3 bases, with 23 bases sitting between them. CDR3 sequence reads: CASSHIGVRPSAYYGYTF. The CDR3 coding sequence is TGCGCCAGCAGCCATATAGGTGTCAGGCCCTCTGCGTACTATGGCTACACCTTC.

The CDR3 region has the DNA TGTGCCAGCAGCGTAACCGGACTAGCGGGAGAATTGATTGCGCAGTATTTT. Residues: CASSVTGLAGELIAQYF. The V call is TRBV7-2, the J call TRBJ2-3; 13 nucleotides match TRBD2. This CDR3 has 17 residues. CDR1 is SGHTA, CDR2 FQGNSA, per germline. V shed 5 bases and J 10 bases; nucleotides not matched to a gene: 15.

There are a few counts of this clone. This chain's CDR3 is CASSTDSYGYTF. In DNA, the CDR3 is TGTGCCAGCAGTACAGACAGCTATGGCTACACCTTC. V and J are TRBV6-1 and TRBJ1-2, with D possibly matching TRBD1 (5 bases). V dropped 5 bases and J dropped 4 bases, with 8 bases sitting between them. CDR1 MNHNS and CDR2 SASEGT come from the germline V gene. This CDR3 has 12 amino acids.

In its sample, this clone was seen a few times. The rearrangement links TRBV12-5 to TRBJ2-1; TRBD2 aligns across 7 bases. From germline, CDR1 is LGHNT and CDR2 FRNRAP. The CDR3 runs to 14 residues. J was trimmed by 0 bases and V by 9 bases; bases with no gene match: 5. The chain's CDR3 is CASGRGISYNEQFF. The CDR3 coding sequence is TGTGCTAGCGGGCGGGGGATCTCCTACAATGAGCAGTTCTTC.

This clone was seen a few times. The V gene is TRBV7-2, the J gene TRBJ1-1, with D uncertain. Trimming took 5 bases from V and 3 from J, leaving 16 bases between them. The CDR3 sequence is 15 residues long. Germline values: CDR1 SGHTA, CDR2 FQGNSA. The CDR3 nucleotides read TGTGCCAGCAGCCAAAGGAGGGCTAGGGACACTGAAGCTTTCTTT. Its translation is CASSQRRARDTEAFF.